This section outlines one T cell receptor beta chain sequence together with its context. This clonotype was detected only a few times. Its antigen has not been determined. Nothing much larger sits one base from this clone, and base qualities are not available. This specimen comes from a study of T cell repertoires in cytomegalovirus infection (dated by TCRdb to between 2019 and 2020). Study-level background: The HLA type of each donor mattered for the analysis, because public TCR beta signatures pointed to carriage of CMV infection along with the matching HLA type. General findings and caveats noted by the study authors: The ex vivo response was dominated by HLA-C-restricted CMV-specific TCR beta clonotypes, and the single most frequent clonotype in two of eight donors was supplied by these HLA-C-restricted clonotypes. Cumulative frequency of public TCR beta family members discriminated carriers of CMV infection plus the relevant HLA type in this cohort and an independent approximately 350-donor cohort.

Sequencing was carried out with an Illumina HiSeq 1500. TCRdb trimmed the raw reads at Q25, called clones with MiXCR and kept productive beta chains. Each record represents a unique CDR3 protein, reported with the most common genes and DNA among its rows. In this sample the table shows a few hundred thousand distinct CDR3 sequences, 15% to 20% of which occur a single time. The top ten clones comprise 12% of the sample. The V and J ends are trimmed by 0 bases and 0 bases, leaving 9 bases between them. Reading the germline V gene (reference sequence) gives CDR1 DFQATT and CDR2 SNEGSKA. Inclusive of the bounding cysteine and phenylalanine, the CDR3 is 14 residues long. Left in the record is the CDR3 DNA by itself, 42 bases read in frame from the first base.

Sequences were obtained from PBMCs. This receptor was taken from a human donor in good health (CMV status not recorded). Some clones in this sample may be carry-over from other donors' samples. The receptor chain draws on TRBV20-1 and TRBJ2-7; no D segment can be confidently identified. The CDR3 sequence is CSARDSRSSYEQYF. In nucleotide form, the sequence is TGCAGTGCTAGAGATAGCCGGTCCTCCTACGAGCAGTACTTC.